Presented here are 29 T cell receptor beta chains from one specimen sequenced in a study of blood T cell repertoires in COVID-19. The data were produced by immunoSEQ multiplex PCR, yet TCRdb's version contains in-frame clones alone and is incomplete. The table lists approximately 69,000 clones, roughly 76% of them singletons. Material: peripheral blood. These receptors originate from a woman in her 70s with acute or convalescent COVID-19.

This chain links TRBV28 with TRBJ2-1; D may be TRBD1 (6 bases). Germline V CDR1 and CDR2: MDHEN, SYDVKM. The CDR3 totals 13 residues. V was shortened by 10 bases and J by 4 bases, with 14 bases between the two germline ends. The CDR3 nucleotides are TGTGCCACCGCCCAGGGGATTTACAATGAGCAGTTCTTC. This translates into CATAQGIYNEQFF.

J is TRBJ2-1 and V is TRBV18; D is unresolved. Per the germline V gene, CDR1 is KGHSH and CDR2 is LQKENI. V shed 6 bases and J shed 4 bases, with 13 bases lying between them. This CDR3 is built from 14 residues. The CDR3: CASSPGGEYNEQFF. The CDR3 coding sequence is TGTGCCAGCTCTCCCGGCGGAGAATACAATGAGCAGTTCTTC.

The chain links TRBV28 to TRBJ1-2; 7 bases are shared with TRBD1. This CDR3 is built from 14 residues. The germline V gene has CDR1 MDHEN and CDR2 SYDVKM. The V gene end was trimmed by 6 bases and the J gene end by 8 bases; junction bases not matched to a gene: 12. CDR3 in amino acids: CASSILTGVRGYTF. The DNA of the CDR3 is TGTGCCAGCAGCATTCTTACAGGGGTACGGGGCTACACCTTC.

The chain couples TRBV7-8 to TRBJ1-6; 7 positions agree with TRBD1. Germline CDR1 SGHVS, CDR2 FQNEAQ. The CDR3 loop spans 17 amino acids. Trimming cost V 10 bases and J 0 bases; bases outside gene matches: 12. For the CDR3, the DNA is TGTGCCAACGAGGTCCGACAGGGTGGCTCCTATAATTCACCCCTCCACTTT. Translated: CANEVRQGGSYNSPLHF.

The chain uses TRBV6-6 and TRBJ2-1; D may be TRBD2 (5 bases). The CDR3 extends over 15 amino acids. Germline CDR1 and CDR2: MNHNY and SVGAGI (reference sequence). Trimming pared 2 bases from V and 4 bases from J, leaving 12 bases between. CDR3 protein: CASSYGGLQYNEQFF. The DNA of the CDR3 is TGTGCCAGCAGTTACGGCGGGTTACAGTACAATGAGCAGTTCTTC.

The V call is TRBV5-4, the J call TRBJ2-1, with 7 positions matching TRBD2. The length of the CDR3 is 14 residues. V trimming: 2 bases; J trimming: 6 bases; junction bases outside the gene matches: 5. Germline V gene sequence: CDR1 SGHNT, CDR2 YYREEE (reference sequence). The CDR3 sequence: CASSLPGGGNEQFF. For the CDR3, the DNA is TGTGCCAGCAGCTTACCGGGAGGTGGCAATGAGCAGTTCTTC.

This chain uses TRBV7-9 with TRBJ1-5; D is perhaps TRBD1 (5 bases). The germline CDR1 and CDR2 sequences are SEHNR and FQNEAQ (reference sequence). Trimming took off 5 bases at V and 6 bases at J, with 8 bases between the two ends. The CDR3 loop spans 12 amino acids. The chain's CDR3 is CASSLQGQPQHF. CDR3 coding DNA: TGTGCCAGCAGCCTCCAGGGTCAGCCCCAGCATTTT.

The rearrangement links TRBV28 to TRBJ1-2; D is uncertain. CDR1 is MDHEN, CDR2 SYDVKM, per germline. The V end was cut by 5 bases, the J end by 7 bases, with 17 bases between. The CDR3 covers 14 residues. CDR3 protein: CASSPGSLIGGYTF. DNA of the CDR3: TGTGCCAGCAGTCCCGGGTCTCTTATCGGTGGCTACACCTTC.

V gene TRBV12-3 or TRBV12-4 combines with J gene TRBJ2-7, with TRBD1 matching over 8 bases. The trim removed 7 bases at V and 5 bases at J, leaving 4 bases unmatched. This CDR3 is 12 amino acids long. The CDR3 loop is CASNLDRDEQYF. In nucleotides, the CDR3 is TGTGCCAGCAACTTGGACAGGGACGAGCAGTACTTC.

The gene calls are TRBV11-2 and TRBJ1-1, with D unclear. CDR1 and CDR2 (germline): SGHAT, FQNNGV. This CDR3 is 13 amino acids long. V was trimmed by 1 base and J by 1 base, leaving 4 bases between them. The CDR3: CASSLGRNTEAFF. The DNA for the CDR3 is TGTGCCAGCAGCTTAGGGAGGAACACTGAAGCTTTCTTT.

This clone was seen a few times. The rearrangement links TRBV7-5 to TRBJ2-7; the table's D call, TRBD2, was not checked against the DNA. TRBV7-5 is given as a pseudogene. CDR3 size: 13 residues. In DNA, the CDR3 is TGTGTCAGAAGCTCCCTAGGCCCCTACGAGCAGTACTTC. Its translation is CVRSSLGPYEQYF.

The rearrangement joins TRBV23-1 to TRBJ2-5; D perhaps matches TRBD1 (6 bases). TRBV23-1 is an ORF; its function is uncertain. The CDR3 is made up of 15 amino acids. V gave up 3 bases and J gave up 0 bases, with 11 bases separating them. The chain's CDR3 is CASSHPGQYQETQYF. CDR3 nucleotide sequence: TGCGCCAGCAGTCACCCCGGACAGTACCAAGAGACCCAGTACTTC.

This chain uses TRBV6-2 or TRBV6-3 with TRBJ2-3, with D perhaps matching TRBD2 (5 bases). Germline CDR1 and CDR2: MNHEY and SVGEGT. V was shortened by 5 bases and J by 6 bases, with 9 bases between the two germline ends. The CDR3 sequence is 12 residues long. CDR3 in DNA: TGTGCCAGCAGTGGCCCGGGGGATACGCAGTATTTT. The encoded protein is CASSGPGDTQYF.

The rearrangement uses TRBV6-5 and TRBJ2-1; tentatively, D is TRBD1 (5 bases). This CDR3 is built from 15 residues. The germline V and J ends were trimmed by 8 bases and 3 bases, with 17 bases remaining between them. The germline CDR1 and CDR2 sequences are MNHEY and SVGAGI. CDR3 residues: CASAEGAGNYNEQFF. The CDR3 coding sequence is TGTGCCAGCGCCGAAGGAGCAGGGAACTACAATGAGCAGTTCTTC.

J is TRBJ1-2 and V is TRBV6-5, with a tentative D call TRBD1 (5 bases). Trimming stripped 0 bases from V and 11 bases from J, with 13 bases between. CDR3 length: 13 residues. Germline CDR1 and CDR2: MNHEY and SVGAGI. The CDR3 region is CASSYSGPAPYTF. The CDR3 coding sequence is TGTGCCAGCAGTTACTCGGGGCCGGCCCCTTACACCTTC.

The genes are TRBV5-5 and TRBJ2-2; 16 bases map to TRBD2. In germline, CDR1 is SGHKS, CDR2 YYEKEE (reference sequence). V dropped 4 bases and J dropped 7; count of bases not matched to a gene: 7. The CDR3 runs 17 residues. CDR3 nucleotide sequence: TGTGCCAGCAGCACGGGACTAGCGGGAGGGCCGAGCGGGGAGCTGTTTTTT. Translating gives CASSTGLAGGPSGELFF.

This clone was seen just once. J is TRBJ1-1 and V is TRBV2, with a weak D call TRBD1 (5 bases). Trimming stripped 1 base from V and 5 bases from J, with 11 bases between. This CDR3 region has 14 residues. Germline V gives CDR1 SNHLY, CDR2 FYNNEI. In nucleotides, the CDR3 is TGTGCCAGCAGTGAAGGGCAGGGTAGGACTGAAGCTTTCTTT. Translation gives CASSEGQGRTEAFF.

The chain links TRBV3-1 (or the pseudogene TRBV3-2) to TRBJ1-2, with D perhaps matching TRBD1 (6 bases). Germline loops: CDR1 LGHDT, CDR2 YNNKEL (reference sequence). V was trimmed by 4 bases and J by 4 bases, leaving 7 bases between them. The CDR3 has 12 amino acids. CDR3 protein: CASSPRGYGYTF. CDR3 DNA sequence: TGTGCCAGCAGCCCCAGGGGCTATGGCTACACCTTC.

The chain carries TRBV18 and TRBJ1-2; D is ambiguous. The germline V gene has CDR1 KGHSH and CDR2 LQKENI. The CDR3 extends over 14 amino acids. V gave up 2 bases and J gave up 8 bases, with 15 bases separating them. The CDR3 protein is CASSPWTSAEGYTF. The DNA for the CDR3 is TGTGCCAGCTCACCATGGACTTCGGCGGAGGGCTACACCTTC.

A single count supports this clone. The rearrangement links TRBV27 to TRBJ1-1, with a possible D match to TRBD1 (5 bases). Germline CDR1 MNHEY, CDR2 SMNVEV (reference sequence). The CDR3 runs to 14 residues. The ends were cut back, 6 bases at V and 0 bases at J, with 11 bases in the middle. The CDR3 sequence: CASSPPGLNTEAFF. CDR3 sequence (DNA): TGTGCCAGCAGCCCCCCAGGGTTGAACACTGAAGCTTTCTTT.

This chain links TRBV7-9 with TRBJ1-4, with TRBD1 identical over 7 bases. The J segment lost 5 bases and the V segment lost 6 bases, leaving 9 bases of the junction unmatched. This CDR3 comprises 15 residues. Per the germline V gene, CDR1 is SEHNR and CDR2 is FQNEAQ (reference sequence). The DNA of the CDR3 is TGTGCCAGCAGGCCCCGGGACAGCGCCAATGAAAAACTGTTTTTT. Encoded protein: CASRPRDSANEKLFF. The whole variable domain, remainder taken from reference TRBV7-9 and TRBJ1-4, is DTGVSQNPRHKITKRGQNVTFRCDPISEHNRLYWYRQTLGQGPEFLTYFQNEAQLEKSRLLSDRFSAERPKGSFSTLEIQRTEQGDSAMYLCASRPRDSANEKLFFGSGTQLSVL.

The chain employs TRBV28 and TRBJ1-4, with 7 bases identical to TRBD1. V gave up 6 bases and J gave up 8 bases; unmatched junction bases: 9. This CDR3 spans 14 amino acids. Germline CDR1 is MDHEN and CDR2 is SYDVKM. CDR3 in amino acids: CASSKGAGVEKLFF. The CDR3 bases are TGTGCCAGCAGCAAGGGGGCCGGGGTAGAAAAACTGTTTTTT.

This clone has more than one count but fewer than ten. CDR3 in DNA: TGCAGCGTGATTGGTCCCGGTGGTGGCTACACCTTC. Protein: CSVIGPGGGYTF. The J gene is TRBJ1-2, the V gene TRBV29-1; D call uncertain. CDR3 length: 12 residues. Trimming removed 6 bases from V and 7 bases from J, with 15 bases in between. The germline CDR1 and CDR2 sequences are SQVTM and ANQGSEA.

The rearrangement links TRBV5-1 to TRBJ2-3; 7 positions match TRBD1. The CDR3 spans 16 residues. Germline loops: CDR1 SGHRS, CDR2 YFSETQ. With 0 bases clipped from V and 0 bases from J, the junction kept 4 bases outside the gene matches. The CDR3 region has the DNA TGCGCCAGCAGCTTGGGACAGGGTATGAGCACAGATACGCAGTATTTT. This gives the protein CASSLGQGMSTDTQYF.

The J gene is TRBJ1-4, the V gene TRBV27; 8 nucleotides align to TRBD1. Germline V gene lookup returns CDR1 MNHEY and CDR2 SMNVEV (reference sequence). CDR3 size: 15 residues. The junction had 9 bases not matched to a gene; V was cut back by 5 bases and J by 7 bases. DNA of the CDR3: TGTGCCAGCAGTCCGCGGACAGGGATAGCTGAAAAACTGTTTTTT. Protein sequence: CASSPRTGIAEKLFF.

This chain links TRBV28 with TRBJ2-1, with TRBD1 as a possible D gene (6 bases). Trimming pared 5 bases from V and 15 bases from J, leaving 14 bases between. Per germline, CDR1 MDHEN and CDR2 SYDVKM. The CDR3 sequence is 11 residues long. The DNA for the CDR3 is TGTGCCAGCAGTCCTGGACAGAGTTGGTTCTTC. Translated, it gives CASSPGQSWFF. Drawing the rest from reference TRBV28 and TRBJ2-1, the complete variable domain is DVKVTQSSRYLVKRTGEKVFLECVQDMDHENMFWYRQDPGLGLRLIYFSYDVKMKEKGDIPEGYSVSREKKERFSLILESASTNQTSMYLCASSPGQSWFFGPGTRLTVL.

The chain employs TRBV7-6 and TRBJ2-1; D gene ambiguous. The CDR3 totals 12 residues. The germline gives CDR1 SGHVS, CDR2 FNYEAQ. Trimming took off 4 bases at V and 4 bases at J, with 5 bases between the two ends. CDR3 nucleotides: TGTGCCAGCAGCTCCGAGTACAATGAGCAGTTCTTC. Translating gives CASSSEYNEQFF.

This clone was observed once. The chain employs TRBV28 and TRBJ1-6, with 9 bases lining up with TRBD1. The CDR3 contains 15 residues. The ends lost 1 base at V and 10 bases at J; junction bases unmatched: 5. Germline loops: CDR1 MDHEN, CDR2 SYDVKM. The CDR3 region has the DNA TGTGCCAGCAGTTTATACGGACAGGGGCAATCACCCCTCCACTTT. This encodes CASSLYGQGQSPLHF.

This clone came up a few times. The J gene is TRBJ2-1, the V gene TRBV7-8; TRBD2 agrees at 12 bases. Germline-derived CDR1 and CDR2 are SGHVS and FQNEAQ. Unmatched junction bases numbered 3, after V lost 3 bases and J lost 3 bases. This CDR3 region has 16 residues. The CDR3 bases are TGTGCCAGCAGCTTCCTAGCGGGAGGGTTCTACAATGAGCAGTTCTTC. It codes for CASSFLAGGFYNEQFF.